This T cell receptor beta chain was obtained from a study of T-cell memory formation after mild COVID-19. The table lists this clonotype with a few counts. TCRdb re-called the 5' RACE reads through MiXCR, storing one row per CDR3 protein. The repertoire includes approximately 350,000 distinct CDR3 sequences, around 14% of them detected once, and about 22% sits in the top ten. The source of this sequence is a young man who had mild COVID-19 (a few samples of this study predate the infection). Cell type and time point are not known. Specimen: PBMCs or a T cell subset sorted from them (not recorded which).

In nucleotides, the CDR3 is TGTGCCAGCAGTTACGCGGGACAGGGGAATTACGAGCAGTACTTC. Residues: CASSYAGQGNYEQYF. This chain links TRBV6-5 with TRBJ2-7; 10 positions agree with TRBD1. Trimming at V came to 2 bases and at J to 4 bases, leaving 5 bases not matched to a gene. This CDR3 comprises 15 residues. Germline CDR1 is MNHEY and CDR2 is SVGAGI.